The clone carrying this T cell receptor beta chain was counted a single time. Patients from Seattle were sampled longitudinally, starting during active infection. Looked up from germline, CDR1 is MGHRA and CDR2 is YSYEKL. V lost 0 bases to trimming and J lost 0 bases, with 6 bases between them. The CDR3 has 14 amino acids. The entry originates in a study of blood T cell repertoires in COVID-19. Study-wide context: Italy, Spain and the United States were the sources of the convalescent and acute COVID-19 samples.

How the authors handled the data: Reference gene primers were amplified, and this amplification served to estimate nucleated cell counts. Clones were read by immunoSEQ multiplex PCR, and TCRdb kept only the in-frame ones, dropping some. V and J calls and clone size are as listed in that table; D and trimming were resolved from the DNA. The sample carries 150,000 or so clones, 80% to 90% recorded once. The sequenced material came from peripheral blood. This chain uses TRBV4-1 with TRBJ2-7; D remains ambiguous. The origin of this receptor is a man aged 18 to 30 with COVID-19, enrolled during active disease. The CDR3 reads CASSQDGSSYEQYF. The CDR3 coding sequence is TGCGCCAGCAGCCAAGATGGCAGCTCCTACGAGCAGTACTTC.